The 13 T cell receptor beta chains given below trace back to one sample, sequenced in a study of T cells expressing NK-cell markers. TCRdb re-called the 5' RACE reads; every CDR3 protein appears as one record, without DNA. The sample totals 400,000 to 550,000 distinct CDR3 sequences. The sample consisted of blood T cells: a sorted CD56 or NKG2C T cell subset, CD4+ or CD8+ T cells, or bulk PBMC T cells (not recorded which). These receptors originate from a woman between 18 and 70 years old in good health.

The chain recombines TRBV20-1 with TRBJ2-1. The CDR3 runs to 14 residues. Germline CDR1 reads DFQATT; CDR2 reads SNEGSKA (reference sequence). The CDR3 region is CSARFPSSYNEQFF.

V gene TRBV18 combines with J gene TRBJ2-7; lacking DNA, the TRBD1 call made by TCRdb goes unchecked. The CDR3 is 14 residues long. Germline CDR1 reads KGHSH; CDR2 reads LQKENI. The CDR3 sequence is CASSPLGQDYEQYF. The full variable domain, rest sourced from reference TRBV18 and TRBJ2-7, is NAGVMQNPRHLVRRRGQEARLRCSPMKGHSHVYWYRQLPEEGLKFMVYLQKENIIDESGMPKERFSAEFPKEGPSILRIQQVVRGDSAAYFCASSPLGQDYEQYFGPGTRLTVT.

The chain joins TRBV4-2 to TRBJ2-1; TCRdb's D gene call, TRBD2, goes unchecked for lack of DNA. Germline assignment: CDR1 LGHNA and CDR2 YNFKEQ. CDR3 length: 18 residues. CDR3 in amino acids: CASSQALRSGGNYNEQFF.

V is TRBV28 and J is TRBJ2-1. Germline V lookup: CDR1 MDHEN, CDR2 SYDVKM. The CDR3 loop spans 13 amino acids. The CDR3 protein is CASVRLSYNEQFF.

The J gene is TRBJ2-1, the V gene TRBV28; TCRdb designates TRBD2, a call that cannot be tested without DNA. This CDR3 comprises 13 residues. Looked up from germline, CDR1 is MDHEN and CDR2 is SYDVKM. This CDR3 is CAIKRGSVSEQFF.

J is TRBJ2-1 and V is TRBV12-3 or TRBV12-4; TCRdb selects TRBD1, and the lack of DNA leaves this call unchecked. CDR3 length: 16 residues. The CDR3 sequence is CASSLVGSGGYNEQFF.

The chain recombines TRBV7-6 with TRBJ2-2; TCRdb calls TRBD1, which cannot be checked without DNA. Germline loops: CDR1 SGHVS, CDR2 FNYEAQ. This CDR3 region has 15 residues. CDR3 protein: CASSPWGVNTGELFF. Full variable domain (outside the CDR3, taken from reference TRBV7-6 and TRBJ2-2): GAGVSQSPRYKVTKRGQDVALRCDPISGHVSLYWYRQALGQGPEFLTYFNYEAQQDKSGLPNDRFSAERPEGSISTLTIQRTEQRDSAMYRCASSPWGVNTGELFFGEGSRLTVL.

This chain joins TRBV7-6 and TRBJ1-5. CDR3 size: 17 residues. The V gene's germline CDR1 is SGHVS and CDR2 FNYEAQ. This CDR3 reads CASSLAGTLYSNQPQHF.

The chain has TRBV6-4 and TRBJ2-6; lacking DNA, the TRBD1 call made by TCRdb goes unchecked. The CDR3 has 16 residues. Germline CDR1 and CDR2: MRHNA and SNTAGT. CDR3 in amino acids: CASSAGGSSGANVLTF.

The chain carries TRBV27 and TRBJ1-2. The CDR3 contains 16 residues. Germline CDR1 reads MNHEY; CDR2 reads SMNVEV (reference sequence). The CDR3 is CASSSLGPTLFYGYTF.

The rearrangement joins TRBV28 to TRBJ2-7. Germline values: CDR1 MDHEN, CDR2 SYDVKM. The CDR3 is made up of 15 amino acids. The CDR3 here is CASSSYQVVSYEQYF. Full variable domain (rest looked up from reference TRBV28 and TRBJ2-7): DVKVTQSSRYLVKRTGEKVFLECVQDMDHENMFWYRQDPGLGLRLIYFSYDVKMKEKGDIPEGYSVSREKKERFSLILESASTNQTSMYLCASSSYQVVSYEQYFGPGTRLTVT.

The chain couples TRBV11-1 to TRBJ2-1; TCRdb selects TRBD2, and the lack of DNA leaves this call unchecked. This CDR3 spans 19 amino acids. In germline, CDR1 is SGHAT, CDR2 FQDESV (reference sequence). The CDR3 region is CASRKTSGSLIRSYNEQFF.

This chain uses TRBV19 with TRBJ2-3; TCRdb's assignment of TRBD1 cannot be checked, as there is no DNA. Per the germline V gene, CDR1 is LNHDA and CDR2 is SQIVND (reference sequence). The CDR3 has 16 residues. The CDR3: CASSTIDRAEADTQYF.